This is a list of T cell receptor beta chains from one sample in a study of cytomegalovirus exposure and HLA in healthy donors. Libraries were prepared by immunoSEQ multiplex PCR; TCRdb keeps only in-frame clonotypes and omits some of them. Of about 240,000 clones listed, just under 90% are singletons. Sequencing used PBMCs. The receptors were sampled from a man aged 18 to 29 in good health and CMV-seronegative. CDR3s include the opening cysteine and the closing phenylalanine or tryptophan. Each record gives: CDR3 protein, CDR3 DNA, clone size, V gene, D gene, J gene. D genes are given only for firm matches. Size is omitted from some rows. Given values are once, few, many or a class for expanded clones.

CDR3aa: CASSLWTGGRDTEAFF
CDR3nt: TGTGCCAGCAGTTTATGGACAGGGGGCCGTGACACTGAAGCTTTCTTT
abundance: NA
v_gene: TRBV28
d_gene: TRBD1
j_gene: TRBJ1-1

CDR3aa: CASSVDGGEDEQYF
CDR3nt: TGTGCCAGCAGCGTGGATGGTGGGGAGGACGAGCAGTACTTC
abundance: NA
v_gene: TRBV9
d_gene: NA
j_gene: TRBJ2-7

CDR3aa: CASSPGQVYNSPLHF
CDR3nt: TGTGCCAGCAGTCCAGGACAGGTCTATAATTCACCCCTCCACTTT
abundance: NA
v_gene: TRBV28
d_gene: TRBD1
j_gene: TRBJ1-6

CDR3aa: CASSLRRGGEQFF
CDR3nt: TGTGCCAGCAGCTTAAGACGCGGAGGTGAGCAGTTCTTC
abundance: few
v_gene: TRBV7-3
d_gene: NA
j_gene: TRBJ2-1

CDR3aa: CASSNTGTDKSYEQYF
CDR3nt: TGTGCCAGCAGCAATACAGGCACGGATAAAAGCTACGAGCAGTACTTC
abundance: NA
v_gene: TRBV7-2
d_gene: NA
j_gene: TRBJ2-7

CDR3aa: CATEPTGFPGELFF
CDR3nt: TGTGCCACCGAGCCAACAGGGTTCCCCGGGGAGCTGTTTTTT
abundance: NA
v_gene: TRBV2
d_gene: NA
j_gene: TRBJ2-2

CDR3aa: CASSERYNEQFF
CDR3nt: TGTGCCAGCAGTGAACGCTACAATGAGCAGTTCTTC
abundance: NA
v_gene: TRBV2
d_gene: NA
j_gene: TRBJ2-1

CDR3aa: CASRAWDRATSSYGYTF
CDR3nt: TGTGCCAGCAGAGCGTGGGACAGGGCGACGTCTAGCTATGGCTACACCTTC
abundance: NA
v_gene: TRBV27
d_gene: TRBD1
j_gene: TRBJ1-2

CDR3aa: CASSLQAGANYGYTF
CDR3nt: TGCGCCAGCAGCTTGCAGGCGGGAGCTAACTATGGCTACACCTTC
abundance: NA
v_gene: TRBV5-1
d_gene: NA
j_gene: TRBJ1-2

CDR3aa: CASSDYEGSNSPLHF
CDR3nt: TGTGCCAGCAGTGATTATGAGGGTTCGAATTCACCCCTCCACTTT
abundance: NA
v_gene: TRBV2
d_gene: NA
j_gene: TRBJ1-6

CDR3aa: CASSFVGGQLNEKLFF
CDR3nt: TGTGCCAGCAGCTTCGTGGGGGGACAGCTTAATGAAAAACTGTTTTTT
abundance: NA
v_gene: TRBV7-9
d_gene: TRBD1
j_gene: TRBJ1-4

CDR3aa: CASSSMTGPEQYF
CDR3nt: TGTGCCAGCAGCTCTATGACAGGGCCCGAGCAGTACTTC
abundance: NA
v_gene: TRBV7-9
d_gene: TRBD1
j_gene: TRBJ2-7

CDR3aa: CASSPLGRTEAFF
CDR3nt: TGTGCCAGCAGTCCACTCGGCAGGACTGAAGCTTTCTTT
abundance: once
v_gene: TRBV6-5
d_gene: NA
j_gene: TRBJ1-1

CDR3aa: CASRTALEQYF
CDR3nt: TGTGCCAGCAGGACAGCCTTAGAGCAGTACTTC
abundance: NA
v_gene: TRBV28
d_gene: NA
j_gene: TRBJ2-7

CDR3aa: CASSSKSRGDIQYF
CDR3nt: TGTGCCAGCAGCTCAAAAAGCAGGGGGGACATTCAGTACTTC
abundance: once
v_gene: TRBV5-6
d_gene: NA
j_gene: TRBJ2-4

CDR3aa: CASSLTGTGQETQYF
CDR3nt: TGTGCCAGCAGCTTAACAGGAACGGGGCAAGAGACCCAGTACTTC
abundance: NA
v_gene: TRBV7-3
d_gene: NA
j_gene: TRBJ2-5

CDR3aa: CASSSLTGPGETQYF
CDR3nt: TGTGCCAGCAGCTCCCTGACAGGGCCGGGCGAGACCCAGTACTTC
abundance: NA
v_gene: TRBV5-6
d_gene: TRBD1
j_gene: TRBJ2-5

CDR3aa: CASSVDGDQPQHF
CDR3nt: TGTGCCAGCAGCGTAGACGGTGATCAGCCCCAGCATTTT
abundance: few
v_gene: TRBV9
d_gene: NA
j_gene: TRBJ1-5

CDR3aa: CASSFSPGQGSSYEQYF
CDR3nt: TGTGCCAGCAGCTTTTCTCCGGGACAGGGATCTTCCTACGAGCAGTACTTC
abundance: NA
v_gene: TRBV7-2
d_gene: TRBD1
j_gene: TRBJ2-7

CDR3aa: CASSGDRGGLRPQHF
CDR3nt: TGCGCCAGCAGTGGTGACAGGGGCGGACTTAGGCCCCAGCATTTT
abundance: NA
v_gene: TRBV5-1
d_gene: TRBD1
j_gene: TRBJ1-5

CDR3aa: CAIRIYWNTEAFF
CDR3nt: TGTGCCATCAGGATTTACTGGAACACTGAAGCTTTCTTT
abundance: NA
v_gene: TRBV10-3
d_gene: NA
j_gene: TRBJ1-1

CDR3aa: CASSFGTSGRASETQYF
CDR3nt: TGTGCCAGCAGCTTCGGGACTAGCGGGAGGGCCAGCGAGACCCAGTACTTC
abundance: NA
v_gene: TRBV7-2
d_gene: TRBD2
j_gene: TRBJ2-5

CDR3aa: CASSSRTSGADEQFF
CDR3nt: TGTGCCAGCAGCTCCCGGACTAGCGGGGCGGATGAGCAGTTCTTC
abundance: NA
v_gene: TRBV7-8
d_gene: TRBD2
j_gene: TRBJ2-1

CDR3aa: CASSLLSVDTQYF
CDR3nt: TGTGCCAGCAGTTTATTATCCGTAGATACGCAGTATTTT
abundance: NA
v_gene: TRBV27
d_gene: NA
j_gene: TRBJ2-3

CDR3aa: CASSSSGSGAKNIQYF
CDR3nt: TGCGCCAGCAGCTCTAGCGGGAGCGGCGCCAAAAACATTCAGTACTTC
abundance: NA
v_gene: TRBV5-1
d_gene: TRBD2
j_gene: TRBJ2-4

CDR3aa: CSVLTGTGYEQYF
CDR3nt: TGCAGCGTCCTTACCGGGACAGGCTACGAGCAGTACTTC
abundance: NA
v_gene: TRBV29-1
d_gene: TRBD1
j_gene: TRBJ2-7

CDR3aa: CASSDLGQAITGELFF
CDR3nt: TGTGCCAGCAGCGACCTTGGGCAGGCGATCACCGGGGAGCTGTTTTTT
abundance: NA
v_gene: TRBV7-2
d_gene: NA
j_gene: TRBJ2-2

CDR3aa: CASSPVQRYSYNEQFF
CDR3nt: TGTGCCAGCAGCCCCGTCCAGCGGTACTCCTACAATGAGCAGTTCTTC
abundance: NA
v_gene: TRBV6-6
d_gene: NA
j_gene: TRBJ2-1

CDR3aa: CSVAGLAGKTNTGKLFF
CDR3nt: TGCAGCGTCGCGGGACTAGCGGGTAAAACGAACACCGGGAAGCTGTTTTTT
abundance: NA
v_gene: TRBV29-1
d_gene: TRBD2
j_gene: TRBJ2-2

CDR3aa: CASSGASGYNEQFF
CDR3nt: TGCGCCAGCAGTGGGGCTAGCGGTTACAATGAGCAGTTCTTC
abundance: NA
v_gene: TRBV10-2
d_gene: TRBD2
j_gene: TRBJ2-1

CDR3aa: CASSTTTNSYEQYF
CDR3nt: TGTGCCAGCAGTACTACGACGAACTCCTACGAGCAGTACTTC
abundance: NA
v_gene: TRBV28
d_gene: NA
j_gene: TRBJ2-7

CDR3aa: CASSVNSGTDTQYF
CDR3nt: TGTGCCAGCAGCGTTAATAGCGGCACAGATACGCAGTATTTT
abundance: NA
v_gene: TRBV9
d_gene: NA
j_gene: TRBJ2-3

CDR3aa: CASSRQGIAEAFF
CDR3nt: TGTGCCAGCAGTAGACAGGGTATCGCTGAAGCTTTCTTT
abundance: NA
v_gene: TRBV2
d_gene: TRBD1
j_gene: TRBJ1-1

CDR3aa: CASSLARGRETQYF
CDR3nt: TGTGCCAGCAGCTTGGCCCGGGGTAGAGAGACCCAGTACTTC
abundance: NA
v_gene: TRBV5-6
d_gene: NA
j_gene: TRBJ2-5

CDR3aa: CASSEKGWGEETQYF
CDR3nt: TGTGCCAGCAGCGAGAAGGGGTGGGGGGAAGAGACCCAGTACTTC
abundance: once
v_gene: TRBV5-4
d_gene: NA
j_gene: TRBJ2-5

CDR3aa: CASSLTQGSGYTF
CDR3nt: TGTGCCAGCAGTTTAACACAGGGCTCCGGCTACACCTTC
abundance: NA
v_gene: TRBV28
d_gene: NA
j_gene: TRBJ1-2

CDR3aa: CASSLPGQGAYEQYF
CDR3nt: TGTGCCAGCAGTCTACCGGGACAGGGAGCCTACGAGCAGTACTTC
abundance: few
v_gene: TRBV28
d_gene: TRBD1
j_gene: TRBJ2-7

CDR3aa: CASSFLSGELFF
CDR3nt: TGTGCTAGCAGCTTTTTATCCGGGGAGCTGTTTTTT
abundance: NA
v_gene: TRBV7-7
d_gene: NA
j_gene: TRBJ2-2

CDR3aa: CASSLGSTGVYEQYF
CDR3nt: TGTGCCAGCAGTTTAGGGAGTACGGGGGTCTACGAGCAGTACTTC
abundance: NA
v_gene: TRBV27
d_gene: NA
j_gene: TRBJ2-7

CDR3aa: CASSGGPGTGSNEQFF
CDR3nt: TGCGCCAGCAGTGGGGGGCCCGGGACAGGGTCTAATGAGCAGTTCTTC
abundance: NA
v_gene: TRBV10-1
d_gene: TRBD1
j_gene: TRBJ2-1

CDR3aa: CASSPPGLADNEQFF
CDR3nt: TGTGCCAGCTCACCACCGGGACTAGCGGACAATGAGCAGTTCTTC
abundance: NA
v_gene: TRBV18
d_gene: TRBD2
j_gene: TRBJ2-1

CDR3aa: CASSFSGTGTDEQFF
CDR3nt: TGTGCCAGCAGTTTCTCAGGGACAGGGACGGATGAGCAGTTCTTC
abundance: NA
v_gene: TRBV27
d_gene: TRBD1
j_gene: TRBJ2-1

CDR3aa: CASGSGRSNEQFF
CDR3nt: TGTGCCAGTGGTAGCGGGAGGTCCAATGAGCAGTTCTTC
abundance: NA
v_gene: TRBV19
d_gene: TRBD2
j_gene: TRBJ2-1

CDR3aa: CASSYSGGKETQYF
CDR3nt: TGTGCCAGCAGTTATTCAGGGGGTAAAGAGACCCAGTACTTC
abundance: NA
v_gene: TRBV25-1
d_gene: TRBD1
j_gene: TRBJ2-5

CDR3aa: CASSRGGLAYLYNEQFF
CDR3nt: TGCGCCAGCAGCCGCGGTGGACTAGCGTACTTATACAATGAGCAGTTCTTC
abundance: few
v_gene: TRBV4-1
d_gene: TRBD2
j_gene: TRBJ2-1

CDR3aa: CASEGQENSGNTIYF
CDR3nt: TGTGCCAGTGAGGGACAGGAGAACTCTGGAAACACCATATATTTT
abundance: NA
v_gene: TRBV19
d_gene: TRBD1
j_gene: TRBJ1-3

CDR3aa: CASSYRGQFSGGELFF
CDR3nt: TGTGCCAGCAGTTACCGAGGACAGTTTTCCGGCGGGGAGCTGTTTTTT
abundance: NA
v_gene: TRBV6-5
d_gene: NA
j_gene: TRBJ2-2

CDR3aa: CASSVGGSYNSPLHF
CDR3nt: TGTGCCAGCAGCGTGGGGGGGTCCTATAATTCACCCCTCCACTTT
abundance: NA
v_gene: TRBV9
d_gene: NA
j_gene: TRBJ1-6

CDR3aa: CSVELPGRSYEQYF
CDR3nt: TGCAGCGTTGAGTTACCAGGCCGCTCCTACGAGCAGTACTTC
abundance: NA
v_gene: TRBV29-1
d_gene: NA
j_gene: TRBJ2-7

CDR3aa: CASSSRRGGELFF
CDR3nt: TGTGCCAGCAGCTCCCGGAGGGGCGGGGAGCTGTTTTTT
abundance: once
v_gene: TRBV11-2
d_gene: NA
j_gene: TRBJ2-2

CDR3aa: CSARGSNEQFF
CDR3nt: TGCAGTGCTAGGGGGAGCAATGAGCAGTTCTTC
abundance: NA
v_gene: TRBV20-1
d_gene: NA
j_gene: TRBJ2-1

CDR3aa: CASSFGRDQPQHF
CDR3nt: TGTGCCAGCAGCTTTGGGAGGGATCAGCCCCAGCATTTT
abundance: NA
v_gene: TRBV5-8
d_gene: NA
j_gene: TRBJ1-5

CDR3aa: CASREGLNTEAFF
CDR3nt: TGTGCCAGCCGGGAGGGCCTCAACACTGAAGCTTTCTTT
abundance: NA
v_gene: TRBV2
d_gene: NA
j_gene: TRBJ1-1

CDR3aa: CASSDRATSYGYTF
CDR3nt: TGTGCCAGCAGTGATCGGGCTACTAGCTATGGCTACACCTTC
abundance: NA
v_gene: TRBV2
d_gene: NA
j_gene: TRBJ1-2

CDR3aa: CASSEQGNTEAFF
CDR3nt: TGTGCCAGCAGTGAACAGGGAAACACTGAAGCTTTCTTT
abundance: NA
v_gene: TRBV6-1
d_gene: NA
j_gene: TRBJ1-1

CDR3aa: CASSPPTNYGYTF
CDR3nt: TGTGCCAGCAGCCCTCCTACTAACTATGGCTACACCTTC
abundance: NA
v_gene: TRBV7-9
d_gene: NA
j_gene: TRBJ1-2

CDR3aa: CASSFGTSGNYEQYF
CDR3nt: TGTGCCAGCAGTTTTGGGACTAGCGGAAACTACGAGCAGTACTTC
abundance: NA
v_gene: TRBV27
d_gene: TRBD2
j_gene: TRBJ2-7

CDR3aa: CASSQVGGGGYEQFF
CDR3nt: TGCGCCAGCAGCCAAGTGGGGGGCGGGGGATATGAGCAGTTCTTC
abundance: NA
v_gene: TRBV4-3
d_gene: NA
j_gene: TRBJ2-1

CDR3aa: CASSPGTAYEQYF
CDR3nt: TGTGCCAGTAGTCCGGGGACAGCCTACGAGCAGTACTTC
abundance: NA
v_gene: TRBV19
d_gene: TRBD1
j_gene: TRBJ2-7

CDR3aa: CASSQSLGQTNYGYTF
CDR3nt: TGCGCCAGCAGCCAAAGTCTGGGACAAACTAACTATGGCTACACCTTC
abundance: NA
v_gene: TRBV4-1
d_gene: NA
j_gene: TRBJ1-2